One TCR beta chain is described in this entry. Its antigen remains unidentified. The CDR3 has 16 amino acids. V was pared by 4 bases and J by 0 bases, with 13 bases between. The data belong to a study of T cells after yellow fever vaccination. MiXCR, applied by TCRdb to the 5' RACE reads, yields one record per CDR3 protein. The sample shows hundreds of thousands of distinct CDR3 sequences, 20% to 25% of them seen only once. Study conclusions and caveats: Among primary-vaccination clones, most reappeared after the booster, at 95% to 96% for CD4 and around 91% for CD8.

This clonotype was obtained from a man in his late teens or twenties who received the YFV17D yellow fever vaccine. The gene calls are TRBV12-3 or TRBV12-4 and TRBJ2-4; D is undetermined. Source: PBMCs, taken less than 25 days after the first yellow fever vaccination. CDR3 coding DNA: TGTGCCAGCAGTTGGATTTTGGGGTTAGCCAAAAACATTCAGTACTTC. Translating gives CASSWILGLAKNIQYF.